Below, 20 T cell receptor beta chains from the same sample are listed, as sequenced in a study of OX40 agonist ivuxolimab in advanced cancers. Here immunoSEQ multiplex PCR was the method, and the copy in TCRdb shows in-frame clones only, minus some. The table includes around 64,000 clones, 87% detected once. The material sequenced was CD4+ or CD8+ T cells sorted from blood, taken in a trial of the OX40 agonist ivuxolimab. These TCRs come from an adult with an advanced solid tumor such as melanoma, head and neck, liver or kidney cancer.

CDR3 coding DNA: TGCGCCAGCAGCCAAGAAGGATTAGGGGATACGCAGTATTTT. Encoded protein: CASSQEGLGDTQYF. This sequence joins TRBV4-3 and TRBJ2-3; D unresolved. The ends were cut back, 0 bases at V and 6 bases at J, with 10 bases in the middle. CDR3 size: 14 residues. Germline V lookup: CDR1 LGHNA, CDR2 YSLEER.

The chain joins TRBV7-9 to TRBJ2-2, with no clear D. V was clipped by 5 bases and J by 0 bases, with 7 bases between them. Per germline, CDR1 SEHNR and CDR2 FQNEAQ (reference sequence). The CDR3 spans 14 residues. CDR3 coding DNA: TGTGCCAGCAGCCCTTCCGCGAACACCGGGGAGCTGTTTTTT. Protein sequence: CASSPSANTGELFF.

This chain uses TRBV15 with TRBJ2-7; 11 bases line up with TRBD1. This CDR3 region has 16 residues. Trimming cost V 1 base and J 2 bases; bases outside gene matches: 4. Germline V gives CDR1 LNHNV, CDR2 YYDKDF (reference sequence). CDR3 loop: CATSRAPGQGAYEQYF. DNA for the CDR3: TGTGCCACCAGCAGAGCTCCGGGACAGGGGGCCTACGAGCAGTACTTC.

The V and J genes are TRBV13 and TRBJ1-2, with TRBD1 as a possible D gene (5 bases). Trimming left V 4 bases short and J 3 bases short, with 15 bases between. Per germline, CDR1 PRHDT and CDR2 FYEKMQ (reference sequence). This CDR3 is built from 15 residues. This chain's CDR3 is CASSSSGAGHYGYTF. DNA for the CDR3: TGTGCCAGCAGCTCATCTGGTGCGGGGCACTATGGCTACACCTTC.

The chain recombines TRBV4-2 with TRBJ2-1; perhaps D is TRBD1 or TRBD2 (5 bases each). V lost 4 bases and J lost 5, with 15 bases in between. CDR3 length: 15 amino acids. CDR1 is LGHNA and CDR2 is YNFKEQ in the germline V gene. CDR3 coding DNA: TGTGCCAGCAGCCCCAGGAGGTTGGGGGACAATGAGCAGTTCTTC. This gives the protein CASSPRRLGDNEQFF.

The CDR3 nucleotides read TGTGCCAGCAGCTTTTCTACCTACAATGAGCAGTTCTTC. This gives the protein CASSFSTYNEQFF. The J gene is TRBJ2-1, the V gene TRBV7-9, with D uncertain. The length of the CDR3 is 13 residues. V dropped 3 bases and J dropped 2 bases, with 5 bases sitting between them. CDR1 is SEHNR and CDR2 is FQNEAQ in the germline V gene (reference sequence).

This clone is a singleton in its sample. This rearrangement joins TRBV29-1 to TRBJ2-7; 10 positions match TRBD1. J was trimmed by 6 bases and V by 7 bases; bases with no gene match: 9. The CDR3 consists of 13 residues. Per the germline V gene, CDR1 is SQVTM and CDR2 is ANQGSEA. CDR3 sequence reads: CSAVGTGEGEQYF. Written as DNA, the CDR3 is TGCAGCGCTGTCGGGACAGGGGAGGGCGAGCAGTACTTC.

The chain combines TRBV18 with TRBJ2-5; 9 bases are shared with TRBD2. V shed 5 bases, J shed 2 bases, and the junction held 9 bases outside the gene matches. The CDR3 runs 16 residues. From germline, CDR1 is KGHSH and CDR2 LQKENI. CDR3 protein: CASSATGTSLQETQYF. DNA of the CDR3: TGTGCCAGCTCAGCAACCGGGACTAGCTTGCAAGAGACCCAGTACTTC. The full variable domain, with the rest looked up from reference TRBV18 and TRBJ2-5, is NAGVMQNPRHLVRRRGQEARLRCSPMKGHSHVYWYRQLPEEGLKFMVYLQKENIIDESGMPKERFSAEFPKEGPSILRIQQVVRGDSAAYFCASSATGTSLQETQYFGPGTRLLVL.

J is TRBJ2-4 and V is TRBV7-9, with TRBD1 identical over 7 bases. CDR3 length: 14 amino acids. The ends lost 5 bases at V and 2 bases at J; junction bases unmatched: 3. The germline gives CDR1 SEHNR, CDR2 FQNEAQ (reference sequence). CDR3 DNA: TGTGCCAGCAGCCTACAGGGGACCAAAAACATTCAGTACTTC. It yields the protein CASSLQGTKNIQYF.

The chain uses TRBV7-9 and TRBJ1-5, with 10 bases identical to TRBD1. CDR1 SEHNR and CDR2 FQNEAQ come from the germline V gene (reference sequence). The CDR3 has 16 residues. The J segment lost 3 bases and the V segment lost 2 bases, leaving 4 bases of the junction unmatched. The CDR3 protein is CASSLTGTGVNQPQHF. CDR3 DNA sequence: TGTGCCAGCAGCTTAACCGGGACAGGGGTCAATCAGCCCCAGCATTTT.

The chain employs TRBV18 and TRBJ2-7; D call uncertain. V was cut by 3 bases and J by 5 bases, with 14 bases left in between. Per the germline V gene, CDR1 is KGHSH and CDR2 is LQKENI. The CDR3 totals 14 residues. For the CDR3, the DNA is TGTGCCAGCTCACCTTCCGGGCCCGCGGACGAGCAGTACTTC. Protein sequence: CASSPSGPADEQYF.

CDR3 DNA: TGCGCCAGCAGCCATCTAGCGGGGGGTTTCGTTAGCACAGATACGCAGTATTTT. Translating it yields CASSHLAGGFVSTDTQYF. The chain employs TRBV4-1 and TRBJ2-3, with 11 bases aligning to TRBD2. The CDR3 is made up of 18 amino acids. CDR1 and CDR2 from the germline V gene are MGHRA and YSYEKL. V shed 3 bases, J shed 0 bases, and the junction held 8 bases outside the gene matches.

In DNA form, the CDR3 reads TGTGCCAGCAGCCAAGGCTACAGACGCTACTCCTACAATGAGCAGTTCTTC. This codes for CASSQGYRRYSYNEQFF. The chain links TRBV14 to TRBJ2-1; D remains unclear. Germline V gene data show CDR1 as SGHDN and CDR2 as FVKESK. This CDR3 has 17 amino acids. V shed 1 base and J shed 0 bases, with 13 bases lying between them. Combining the CDR3 with reference TRBV14 and TRBJ2-1 gives the whole variable domain EAGVTQFPSHSVIEKGQTVTLRCDPISGHDNLYWYRRVMGKEIKFLLHFVKESKQDESGMPNNRFLAERTGGTYSTLKVQPAELEDSGVYFCASSQGYRRYSYNEQFFGPGTRLTVL.

This chain joins TRBV28 and TRBJ2-7; TRBD2 agrees at 14 bases. This CDR3 is built from 15 residues. Germline CDR1 and CDR2: MDHEN and SYDVKM. Trimming at V came to 5 bases and at J to 5 bases, leaving 5 bases not matched to a gene. CDR3 DNA sequence: TGTGCCAGCAGTCCCTCGGGACTAGCGGGAGACGAGCAGTACTTC. It specifies CASSPSGLAGDEQYF.

The CDR3 protein is CASSLNLEQYF. Here the CDR3 DNA reads TGTGCCAGCAGTTTAAACCTCGAGCAGTACTTC. This chain joins TRBV28 and TRBJ2-7, with D hard to call. The V and J ends lost 2 bases and 6 bases respectively, with 5 bases between them. Germline CDR1 MDHEN, CDR2 SYDVKM. CDR3 length: 11 amino acids.

The chain recombines TRBV4-1 with TRBJ2-3, with a weak D call TRBD2 (6 bases). From germline, CDR1 is MGHRA and CDR2 YSYEKL. V shed 1 base and J shed 0 bases, with 20 bases lying between them. CDR3 length: 19 amino acids. CDR3 nucleotides: TGCGCCAGCAGCCAAGCCCTGAGCGGGCGATCCTCTAGCACAGATACGCAGTATTTT. This sequence encodes CASSQALSGRSSSTDTQYF.

The chain is built from TRBV7-8 and TRBJ2-4, with 7 bases identical to TRBD1. CDR1 and CDR2 from the germline V gene are SGHVS and FQNEAQ. CDR3 length: 15 amino acids. V shed 5 bases and J 0 bases; nucleotides not matched to a gene: 4. Here the CDR3 DNA reads TGTGCCAGCAGCACGGGGACAGTAGCCAAAAACATTCAGTACTTC. It is translated as CASSTGTVAKNIQYF.

This clone was recorded once. The chain recombines TRBV4-2 with TRBJ2-1; tentatively, D is TRBD1 (6 bases). The ends were cut back, 0 bases at V and 7 bases at J, with 13 bases in the middle. The CDR3 is 15 amino acids. From germline, CDR1 is LGHNA and CDR2 YNFKEQ. CDR3 DNA sequence: TGTGCCAGCAGCCAAGATCCAGGACAGCATAATGAGCAGTTCTTC. Protein product: CASSQDPGQHNEQFF.

The chain combines TRBV6-5 with TRBJ2-1; 7 bases align to TRBD2. In germline, CDR1 is MNHEY, CDR2 SVGAGI. V dropped 7 bases and J dropped 11; count of bases not matched to a gene: 14. The CDR3 consists of 14 residues. CDR3 sequence: CASKSLAARDKQFF. The CDR3 DNA sequence: TGTGCCAGCAAGTCGCTAGCGGCCCGCGACAAGCAGTTCTTC.

The chain couples TRBV28 to TRBJ1-1; D remains ambiguous. V was shortened by 7 bases and J by 1 base, with 4 bases between the two germline ends. Germline CDR1 and CDR2: MDHEN and SYDVKM. CDR3 size: 11 residues. CDR3 bases: TGTGCCAGCATGAAGAACACTGAAGCTTTCTTT. Protein: CASMKNTEAFF.